Shown below are 20 T cell receptor beta chains from a single sample sequenced in a study of cytotoxic CD8 clonotypes in ibrutinib-treated CLL. The table came from immunoSEQ multiplex PCR; TCRdb's copy has only in-frame clones and leaves some out. In the table there are 30,000 or so clones, 57% of which are singletons. The sample consisted of PBMCs, taken before ibrutinib treatment. These TCRs come from a human donor with chronic lymphocytic leukemia.

The chain uses TRBV11-1 and TRBJ2-5, with D uncertain. CDR3 length: 12 amino acids. Germline V gives CDR1 SGHAT, CDR2 FQDESV (reference sequence). V lost 2 bases, J lost 6 bases, and 7 bases lay in between. Here the CDR3 DNA reads TGTGCCAGCAGCTTAACGTTGAAGACCCAGTACTTC. Protein sequence: CASSLTLKTQYF.

This clone has just a few counts. The V and J genes are TRBV2 and TRBJ1-3, with TRBD1 as a possible D gene (5 bases). V lost 0 bases, J lost 1 base, and 19 bases lay in between. Germline V gene lookup returns CDR1 SNHLY and CDR2 FYNNEI. This CDR3 has 19 amino acids. For the CDR3, the DNA is TGTGCCAGCAGTGAAGCGCTAAAGGGACGAATAACTTCTGGAAACACCATATATTTT. The encoded protein is CASSEALKGRITSGNTIYF.

This rearrangement joins TRBV4-3 to TRBJ2-7, with D unclear. This CDR3 spans 15 amino acids. The V and J ends lost 0 bases and 6 bases respectively, with 15 bases between them. Germline CDR1 is LGHNA and CDR2 is YSLEER. The CDR3 sequence is CASSQDRTASSEQYF. The CDR3 nucleotides read TGCGCCAGCAGCCAAGATAGAACAGCCAGTAGCGAGCAGTACTTC.

This CDR3 is CASSPFGTSENTGELFF. The CDR3, as DNA: TGTGCCAGCTCACCATTCGGGACTAGCGAGAACACCGGGGAGCTGTTTTTT. The chain combines TRBV18 with TRBJ2-2; 10 bases map to TRBD2. The length of the CDR3 is 17 residues. From germline, CDR1 is KGHSH and CDR2 LQKENI. The trim removed 2 bases at V and 1 base at J, leaving 4 bases unmatched.

The V and J genes are TRBV5-1 and TRBJ1-2, with D possibly matching TRBD1 (5 bases). Deletions cut 4 bases from V and 6 bases from J, with 13 bases between. The CDR3 consists of 13 residues. CDR1 and CDR2 from the germline V gene are SGHRS and YFSETQ. The CDR3 loop is CASSPDSIDGYTF. The CDR3 region has the DNA TGCGCCAGCAGCCCCGACAGTATCGATGGCTACACCTTC. Supplemented by reference TRBV5-1 and TRBJ1-2, the full variable domain reads KAGVTQTPRYLIKTRGQQVTLSCSPISGHRSVSWYQQTPGQGLQFLFEYFSETQRNKGNFPGRFSGRQFSNSRSEMNVSTLELGDSALYLCASSPDSIDGYTFGSGTRLTVV.

This CDR3 reads CATSYGYTF. CDR3 coding DNA: TGTGCCACGTCCTATGGCTACACCTTC. The chain is built from TRBV6-1 and TRBJ1-2, with unresolved D. Trimming left V 10 bases short and J 4 bases short, with 4 bases between. Germline CDR1 is MNHNS and CDR2 is SASEGT. The CDR3 contains 9 residues.

The CDR3 nucleotides are TGCAGCGTTGAAGTCGGGGTCTCGTACGAGCAGTACTTC. This gives the protein CSVEVGVSYEQYF. J is TRBJ2-7 and V is TRBV29-1; a possible D gene is TRBD2 (5 bases). The CDR3 has 13 amino acids. V shed 1 base and J shed 4 bases, with 11 bases lying between them. From germline, CDR1 is SQVTM and CDR2 ANQGSEA.

The chain employs TRBV27 and TRBJ1-2; D ambiguous. V lost 0 bases, J lost 6 bases, and 11 bases lay in between. Germline V gene sequence: CDR1 MNHEY, CDR2 SMNVEV (reference sequence). The CDR3 is made up of 14 amino acids. The CDR3 here is CASSLSGEGDGYTF. DNA for the CDR3: TGTGCCAGCAGTTTATCCGGGGAAGGCGATGGCTACACCTTC.

The chain uses TRBV6-6 and TRBJ2-5, with 7 bases identical to TRBD2. Per the germline V gene, CDR1 is MNHNY and CDR2 is SVGAGI (reference sequence). Trimming took 8 bases from V and 2 from J; bases not matched to a gene: 11. The CDR3 is 15 residues long. CDR3 bases: TGTGCCAGCGGCAACCCAGCGGGGTCACAAGAGACCCAGTACTTC. This sequence encodes CASGNPAGSQETQYF.

Only a few counts were recorded for this clone. V gene TRBV18 combines with J gene TRBJ1-1; no firm D call. There are 18 residues in the CDR3. Germline V gene lookup returns CDR1 KGHSH and CDR2 LQKENI. With 6 bases removed from V and 3 bases from J, the gap between germline ends came to 26 bases. The CDR3 is CASSRNTALGLLHTEAFF. The CDR3 nucleotides are TGTGCCAGCTCCCGAAATACGGCTTTGGGGTTGCTGCACACTGAAGCTTTCTTT.

The chain employs TRBV7-2 and TRBJ2-1; 9 positions agree with TRBD2. V gave up 5 bases and J gave up 8 bases; unmatched junction bases: 7. This CDR3 region has 14 residues. Germline assignment: CDR1 SGHTA and CDR2 FQGNSA. The CDR3 DNA follows: TGTGCCAGCAGCACCGTAGCGGGAGCGTATGAGCAGTTCTTC. Its protein product is CASSTVAGAYEQFF.

Judged by abundance, this clone is medium-sized. The rearrangement uses TRBV19 and TRBJ2-1; the D gene could be TRBD1 or TRBD2 (5 bases each). From germline, CDR1 is LNHDA and CDR2 SQIVND (reference sequence). The germline V and J ends were trimmed by 5 bases and 5 bases, with 7 bases remaining between them. This CDR3 is built from 12 residues. CDR3 sequence reads: CASSLGDNEQFF. The CDR3 nucleotides read TGTGCCAGTAGTTTGGGGGACAATGAGCAGTTCTTC. The whole variable domain, remainder taken from reference TRBV19 and TRBJ2-1, is DGGITQSPKYLFRKEGQNVTLSCEQNLNHDAMYWYRQDPGQGLRLIYYSQIVNDFQKGDIAEGYSVSREKKESFPLTVTSAQKNPTAFYLCASSLGDNEQFFGPGTRLTVL.

This chain links TRBV11-3 with TRBJ2-3; D remains ambiguous. CDR1 is SGHNT, CDR2 YENEEA, per germline. Deletions cut 4 bases from V and 2 bases from J, with 22 bases between. There are 18 residues in the CDR3. In DNA form, the CDR3 reads TGTGCCAGCAGCTCGAACCCGAGTGGGGAATGGGTCACAGATACGCAGTATTTT. This sequence encodes CASSSNPSGEWVTDTQYF.

This clone was observed a few times. V is TRBV27 and J is TRBJ1-1; no clear D. Trimming shortened V by 6 bases and J by 1 base, and 9 bases separated the two germline ends. This CDR3 has 13 amino acids. Per the germline V gene, CDR1 is MNHEY and CDR2 is SMNVEV (reference sequence). CDR3 protein: CASRRAGNTEAFF. Here the CDR3 DNA reads TGTGCCAGCAGACGGGCAGGGAACACTGAAGCTTTCTTT.

For the CDR3, the DNA is TGCGCCAGCAGCTTCGAGGTTGGGGCAGATACGCAGTATTTT. It is translated as CASSFEVGADTQYF. V gene TRBV5-1 combines with J gene TRBJ2-3; no reliable D call. CDR1 is SGHRS, CDR2 YFSETQ, per germline. The CDR3 consists of 14 residues. Trimming removed 2 bases from V and 4 bases from J, with 11 bases in between.

This clone occurred a few times. DNA of the CDR3: TGTGCCAGCTCACCAGGGTTTGTGAGTGGAAACACCATATATTTT. Its protein product is CASSPGFVSGNTIYF. This sequence joins TRBV18 and TRBJ1-3; no reliable D call. Between the trimmed V and J ends, which lost 2 bases and 3 bases, there was a span of 11 bases. Germline-derived CDR1 and CDR2 are KGHSH and LQKENI. The CDR3 sequence is 15 residues long.

This chain joins TRBV7-2 and TRBJ2-7, with 9 bases matching TRBD1. CDR1 and CDR2 (germline): SGHTA, FQGNSA. The CDR3 is 14 amino acids. The V and J ends lost 6 bases and 4 bases, in that order; junction bases with no gene match: 7. The CDR3 coding sequence is TGTGCCAGCAGAAGGGGACAGGGAGGATACGAGCAGTACTTC. Translating it yields CASRRGQGGYEQYF. Full variable domain (outside the CDR3, taken from reference TRBV7-2 and TRBJ2-7): GAGVSQSPSNKVTEKGKDVELRCDPISGHTALYWYRQSLGQGLEFLIYFQGNSAPDKSGLPSDRFSAERTGGSVSTLTIQRTQQEDSAVYLCASRRGQGGYEQYFGPGTRLTVT.

The chain links TRBV7-9 to TRBJ2-1, with 7 positions matching TRBD2. Trimming cost V 3 bases and J 6 bases; bases outside gene matches: 5. The CDR3 consists of 14 residues. Germline values: CDR1 SEHNR, CDR2 FQNEAQ (reference sequence). CDR3 residues: CASSFPGGFNEQFF. The DNA of the CDR3 is TGTGCCAGCAGCTTCCCGGGGGGTTTCAATGAGCAGTTCTTC.

J is TRBJ2-3 and V is TRBV19; no definite D call. CDR1 LNHDA and CDR2 SQIVND come from the germline V gene (reference sequence). Trimming pared 10 bases from V and 0 bases from J, leaving 11 bases between. This CDR3 contains 13 residues. CDR3 region: CATVLGSTDTQYF. The CDR3, as DNA: TGTGCCACCGTACTTGGAAGCACAGATACGCAGTATTTT.

The table lists this clone with a few counts. The rearrangement links TRBV10-3 to TRBJ1-2; D remains unclear. From germline, CDR1 is ENHRY and CDR2 SYGVKD. CDR3 length equals 14 residues. V shed 2 bases and J shed 3 bases, with 10 bases lying between them. The CDR3 DNA is TGTGCCATCAGTGAGCGGCTCCTTGACTATGGCTACACCTTC. Its translation is CAISERLLDYGYTF.